The 13 T cell receptor beta chains below all came from one sample that was sequenced in a study of shared clonotypes between healthy human individuals. Profiled with immunoSEQ multiplex PCR; TCRdb holds only in-frame clones, not every one. The sample lists approximately 940,000 clones; about 80% were seen once. The source material was memory CD4+ T cells sorted from blood. Subset in this sample: CD45RA-negative fraction. These receptor sequences come from a man between 18 and 35 years old in good health.

Here the CDR3 DNA reads TGTGCCAGCAGCCCGGGGACAGGGGGCGGGATGGGAGGCTACACCTTC. It translates to CASSPGTGGGMGGYTF. The rearrangement uses TRBV27 and TRBJ1-2; 12 bases align to TRBD1. Germline CDR1 MNHEY, CDR2 SMNVEV (reference sequence). There are 16 residues in the CDR3. The V and J ends lost 6 bases and 8 bases, in that order; junction bases with no gene match: 13.

This chain connects TRBV5-1 to TRBJ2-7; D is unclear. The germline V gene encodes CDR1 SGHRS and CDR2 YFSETQ. The CDR3 totals 12 residues. V was clipped by 5 bases and J by 1 base, with 7 bases between them. The DNA for the CDR3 is TGCGCCAGCAGAGTCGATTCCTACGAGCAGTACTTC. Amino acids: CASRVDSYEQYF.

This chain connects TRBV6-5 to TRBJ2-7, with D possibly matching TRBD2 (5 bases). From germline, CDR1 is MNHEY and CDR2 SVGAGI. The CDR3 totals 15 residues. The V end was cut by 2 bases, the J end by 6 bases, with 17 bases between. CDR3 protein: CASSYLHGGLGEQYF. CDR3 nucleotides: TGTGCCAGCAGTTACCTACACGGAGGCCTGGGCGAGCAGTACTTC.

The chain combines TRBV4-1 with TRBJ2-4, with TRBD2 matching over 9 bases. This CDR3 region has 14 residues. Germline V CDR1 and CDR2: MGHRA, YSYEKL. With 4 bases clipped from V and 5 bases from J, the junction kept 3 bases outside the gene matches. The CDR3 region has the DNA TGCGCCAGCAGCCCCGGGACTAGCCAAAACATTCAGTACTTC. Translation: CASSPGTSQNIQYF.

The chain is built from TRBV27 and TRBJ1-1; 8 positions agree with TRBD1. The V and J ends lost 5 bases and 4 bases, in that order; junction bases with no gene match: 9. The CDR3 is 15 amino acids. Germline V CDR1 and CDR2: MNHEY, SMNVEV (reference sequence). The CDR3 DNA reads as TGTGCCAGCAGTCGCCGACAGGGGTCGGGCACTGAAGCTTTCTTT. Translation gives CASSRRQGSGTEAFF.

The chain links TRBV15 to TRBJ2-1; the match to TRBD2 covers 7 bases. V gave up 9 bases and J gave up 5 bases; unmatched junction bases: 1. Germline CDR1 is LNHNV and CDR2 is YYDKDF (reference sequence). The CDR3 has 11 amino acids. CDR3 in amino acids: CATGRDNEQFF. CDR3 nucleotides: TGTGCCACGGGGAGGGACAATGAGCAGTTCTTC. The complete variable domain, with remaining parts taken from reference TRBV15 and TRBJ2-1, reads DAMVIQNPRYQVTQFGKPVTLSCSQTLNHNVMYWYQQKSSQAPKLLFHYYDKDFNNEADTPDNFQSRRPNTSFCFLDIRSPGLGDTAMYLCATGRDNEQFFGPGTRLTVL.

This clone was observed once. It may be a read error: a sequence one base away is much more abundant. This chain links TRBV9 with TRBJ1-6; 9 bases match TRBD1. Trimming removed 4 bases from V and 6 bases from J; junction bases left unmatched: 2. CDR3 length: 14 amino acids. Germline V CDR1 and CDR2: SGDLS, YYNGEE. The CDR3 loop reads CASSRTGANSPLHF. The CDR3 nucleotides read TGTGCCAGCAGCCGGACAGGGGCTAATTCACCCCTCCACTTT.

The chain joins TRBV5-4 to TRBJ2-3; no firm D call. Deletions cut 0 bases from V and 11 bases from J, with 13 bases between. Germline assignment: CDR1 SGHNT and CDR2 YYREEE (reference sequence). CDR3 length: 13 residues. CDR3 amino acids: CASSLGDESLQYF. CDR3 sequence (DNA): TGTGCCAGCAGCTTGGGTGACGAGAGTCTGCAGTATTTT. The full variable domain, with the rest looked up from reference TRBV5-4 and TRBJ2-3, is ETGVTQSPTHLIKTRGQQVTLRCSSQSGHNTVSWYQQALGQGPQFIFQYYREEENGRGNFPPRFSGLQFPNYSSELNVNALELDDSALYLCASSLGDESLQYFGPGTRLTVL.

This rearrangement joins TRBV11-3 to TRBJ1-6; 8 nucleotides line up with TRBD1. The CDR3 covers 14 residues. Germline V gene lookup returns CDR1 SGHNT and CDR2 YENEEA. Trimming cost V 5 bases and J 8 bases; bases outside gene matches: 5. In DNA, the CDR3 is TGTGCCAGCAGCCGGACAGGGAGAGATTCACCCCTCCACTTT. Translated: CASSRTGRDSPLHF.

V and J are TRBV30 and TRBJ2-7, with 11 positions matching TRBD2. The CDR3 sequence is 17 residues long. The junction had 7 bases not matched to a gene; V was cut back by 0 bases and J by 0 bases. Germline V gene data show CDR1 as GTSNPN and CDR2 as SVGIG (reference sequence). CDR3 DNA: TGTGCCTGGAGTGTAAGAGCTAGCGGGGGGAGCTCCTACGAGCAGTACTTC. It codes for CAWSVRASGGSSYEQYF.

The genes are TRBV6-5 and TRBJ2-1; 10 nucleotides agree with TRBD1. Germline CDR1 MNHEY, CDR2 SVGAGI. J was trimmed by 6 bases and V by 7 bases; bases with no gene match: 9. The CDR3 covers 15 residues. CDR3 sequence: CASKYRDRGSNEQFF. CDR3 in DNA: TGTGCCAGCAAGTACCGGGACAGGGGCAGCAATGAGCAGTTCTTC.

The J gene is TRBJ1-1, the V gene TRBV30; TRBD1 might be the D (6 bases). Germline V gene data show CDR1 as GTSNPN and CDR2 as SVGIG (reference sequence). This CDR3 has 12 residues. The CDR3 DNA reads TGTGTCTGCGGCAGGGGAGGAACTGAAGCTTTCTTT. Translation: CVCGRGGTEAFF.

This clone was found a few times. This same CDR3 is encoded by further DNA sequences in the sample. The genes are TRBV5-1 and TRBJ1-1, with 7 bases aligning to TRBD1. Germline CDR1 SGHRS, CDR2 YFSETQ. Trimming took 4 bases from V and 2 from J; bases not matched to a gene: 5. CDR3 length: 14 amino acids. CDR3 sequence: CASSPSGGNTEAFF. The CDR3 bases are TGCGCCAGCAGCCCGTCAGGGGGAAACACTGAAGCTTTCTTT.